By proportion, the clone carrying this TCR beta chain is medium-sized. With V trimmed by 6 bases and J by 0 bases, 3 bases remained unmatched. Germline V CDR1 and CDR2: LNHDA, SQIVND (reference sequence). This CDR3 comprises 14 residues. The template was genomic DNA from peripheral blood, not RNA. TRB rearrangements spanning V, D and J were amplified using mixed TRB-A/B primers. MiXCR was run by TCRdb on the multiplex PCR reads, yielding one entry per CDR3 protein. Altogether fewer than 6,500 distinct CDR3 sequences are present, roughly a quarter being singletons, with the ten largest covering approximately 34%. This entry is derived from a study of T cell repertoires in aging, cancer and after chemotherapy.

The sequenced sample consisted of blood. The source is a human donor with a solid tumor. The chain couples TRBV19 to TRBJ2-3; TRBD1 matches at 7 bases. The CDR3 loop reads CASRKGASTDTQYF. The CDR3 coding sequence is TGTGCCAGTAGAAAGGGGGCTAGCACAGATACGCAGTATTTT.